This T cell receptor (beta chain) was sequenced in a study of T cell responses to AZD1222 COVID-19 vaccine. The assay was immunoSEQ multiplex PCR, and TCRdb's table has in-frame clones only and misses some. Of more than 150,000 clones in the sample, 85% to 90% are singletons; the top ten hold 2.7%. The sequence was obtained from an adult in good health. Specimen: peripheral blood, collected on day 0 of MenACWY control vaccination.

The CDR3 bases are TGTGCCAGCCGGAGACAGGGTTCAGATACGCAGTATTTT. Translating it yields CASRRQGSDTQYF. This chain links TRBV6-5 with TRBJ2-3, with 7 bases fitting TRBD1. Germline V gene lookup returns CDR1 MNHEY and CDR2 SVGAGI. The CDR3 runs to 13 residues. J gave up 4 bases and V 8 bases, and 6 bases lay outside the gene matches.